The rows below give T cell receptor beta chains drawn from one sample of a study of blood T cells in healthy people across ages. TCRdb reanalysed the 5' RACE reads using MiXCR and keeps one entry per CDR3 protein. The table shows some 700,000 distinct CDR3 sequences, with approximately 39% occurring only once. The sequenced material came from blood. These receptors were collected from a woman aged 60-70 years in good health. The CDR3 runs from the conserved cysteine through the conserved F or W. The size entry is marked missing in some rows and otherwise reads once, few, many or a size class.

clone_size	v_call	j_call	cdr3_aa
few	TRBV4-1	TRBJ2-3	CASSLDRFSTDTQYF
-	TRBV11-2	TRBJ2-6	CASSLRVWGAQGANVLTF
-	TRBV5-1	TRBJ2-5	CASSERPLQETQYF
-	TRBV7-3	TRBJ2-5	CASGDRGETQYF
-	TRBV29-1	TRBJ1-4	CSVVYPVVGEKLFF
few	TRBV7-2	TRBJ1-4	CASNQGGGGEKLFF
-	TRBV25-1	TRBJ2-1	CASSESVAGGLFF
few	TRBV7-2	TRBJ2-1	CASSLGLAGVMRGHNEQFF
-	TRBV4-2	TRBJ2-7	CASSQECCSLTYEQYF
once	TRBV10-3	TRBJ1-2	CASRPQGTYGYTF
few	TRBV7-3	TRBJ1-2	CASSFGGKDYGYTF
-	TRBV12-3/TRBV12-4	TRBJ1-2	CASRPGERLYGYTF
-	TRBV5-6	TRBJ1-5	CASSSHAQPQHF
-	TRBV20-1	TRBJ1-5	CSTYRGSGEDQPQHF
few	TRBV27	TRBJ1-5	CASRPTGAGNQPQHF
-	TRBV5-1	TRBJ2-7	CASSFETSGGSYEQYF
-	TRBV3-1	TRBJ2-3	CASSYSSSGGAQYF
many	TRBV24-1	TRBJ1-2	CATSDAGINYGYTF
many	TRBV5-1	TRBJ2-5	CASSSGLAVQETQYF
-	TRBV6-1	-	CASRPDRIPYEQYF
few	TRBV5-1	TRBJ2-7	CASSLAVGYEQYF
once	TRBV28	TRBJ2-2	CASMFGTSGANTGELFF
-	TRBV28	TRBJ2-7	CASSPTGAAYEQYF
many	TRBV3-1	TRBJ2-1	CASSQGGTARRNEQFF
few	TRBV29-1	TRBJ2-1	CSVKGEGLGWNEQFF
few	TRBV24-1	TRBJ2-7	CATSGWDTDYEQYF
once	TRBV29-1	TRBJ2-1	CSVRPNEYNEQFF
many	TRBV6-2/TRBV6-3	TRBJ2-5	CASSYSTGEETQYF
-	TRBV5-1	TRBJ2-1	CASNLRGPDNEQFF
-	TRBV6-2/TRBV6-3	TRBJ2-7	CASSAGTGFLNEQYF
-	TRBV7-3	TRBJ2-1	CASSPGGDDNEQFF
-	TRBV12-3/TRBV12-4	TRBJ1-1	CASTRGGVNTEAFF
-	TRBV2	TRBJ2-7	CASSLKTGLGEQYF
-	TRBV24-1	TRBJ2-1	CATSGIQGEFF
few	TRBV18	TRBJ2-7	CASSQLQGNYEQYF
-	TRBV20-1	-	CSAGLVQETQYF
once	TRBV20-1	TRBJ2-1	CSVPGLVSSYEQFF
many	TRBV25-1	TRBJ2-7	CASSRTNFEQYF
-	TRBV18	TRBJ2-5	CASAPGQETQYF
-	TRBV12-3/TRBV12-4	TRBJ2-3	CASSRLARTTDTQYF
few	TRBV29-1	TRBJ2-7	CSVGSTGVTRNEQYF
-	TRBV18	TRBJ2-3	CASSPWTGVKDTQYF
few	TRBV9	TRBJ1-2	CASSPGTGGSYGYTF
-	TRBV20-1	TRBJ2-5	CSAAGLTETQYF
-	TRBV20-1	TRBJ2-1	CSAPNRGSYNEQFF
-	TRBV10-1	TRBJ2-3	CASSVGRGAADTQYF
few	TRBV5-1	TRBJ1-2	CASSTQGTPGYGYTF
once	TRBV11-2	TRBJ2-5	CAGSLGWGQETQYF
-	TRBV29-1	TRBJ1-4	CSVGKDTNEKLFF
few	TRBV7-8	TRBJ2-1	CASSSKVGGGAYNEQFF